This T cell receptor (beta chain) derives from a study of T-cell reconstitution after alpha-beta-depleted transplantation in children (TCRdb year 2016). Looking at the study overall: The study quantitatively tracked T-cell immune reconstitution after TCRalphabeta/CD19-depleted allogeneic hematopoietic cell transplantation in children using TCR repertoire profiling.

To prepare the library, PCR was applied. The listed sequencing device is Illumina HiSeq 2500. Molecular barcoding was employed in the preparation of TCR libraries, with unique molecular identifiers being used to normalize TCRbeta repertoire quantification. TCRdb redid the processing of the public reads, applying fastp at Q25 and MiXCR, and retained in-frame beta chains. Here each entry gathers all rows of one CDR3 protein and keeps the most common genes and DNA. Counted in this sample were 28,000 or so distinct CDR3 sequences; 15% to 20% of them appeared once. The ten largest clones add up to approximately 35% of the sample. From its cysteine to its phenylalanine, the CDR3 spans 15 amino acids. The kept DNA is CDR3 alone, 45 bases in frame from the first base. From V the trimming removes 2 bases and from J it removes 4 bases, while the gene matches leave 5 bases of the junction unaccounted for. The germline V gene yields SGHDT for CDR1 and YYEEEE for CDR2.

Overall study results and their limits: In some patients, high TCRbeta diversity at day 60 was attributed to recipient T cells and intrathymic progenitors that had survived conditioning. Over the following months the frequencies of hyperexpanded clones went down, and after one year T-cell counts and TCRbeta diversity were mostly credited to newly produced T cells. The apparently early recovery of alphabetaT-cell counts about two months after transplant reportedly depended on only several hundred rapidly expanded clones that came from non-depleted graft cells.

This clonotype has a handful of counts. The clone's antigen remains unknown. The record has no base qualities; no much larger clone is one base away. The sample's time point label is to be understood as: day 60 (about 2 months) after transplantation. Read against the paper, the sample's treatment or condition label means: allogeneic hematopoietic cell transplantation with graft depleted of TCRalphabeta T cells and CD19 B cells. Transplant recipients were children who received TCRalphabeta/CD19-depleted allogeneic hematopoietic cell grafts. The TCR comes from a male patient aged 2 to 10 who had a stem cell transplant for acute lymphoblastic leukemia, so the T cells may come from the graft donor. The chain is encoded by TRBV5-6 joined to TRBJ2-3; 9 bases in the middle match TRBD1. The sample was PBMCs, mostly from graft donor cells, taken 60 days after TCRalphabeta/CD19-depleted stem cell transplant. The DNA sequence is TGTGCCAGCAGCTTCGGGACAGGGTTTTCAGATACGCAGTATTTT. This sequence encodes CASSFGTGFSDTQYF.